This T cell receptor (beta chain) appears in the sequencing data of a study of blood T cell repertoires in COVID-19. Turning to the study itself: Acute and convalescent COVID-19 samples came from the United States, Italy and Spain.

Trimming removed 1 base from V and 8 bases from J, with 9 bases in between. The length of the CDR3 is 13 residues. Germline V gives CDR1 MGHRA, CDR2 YSYEKL. Authors' methods: By means of reference gene primer amplification, nucleated cell counts were estimated. The repertoire was sequenced with immunoSEQ multiplex PCR; TCRdb's copy has only in-frame clones and lacks some. V, J and clone size were drawn from that table, and D and trimming were deduced from the DNA. This table has more than 300,000 clones, roughly nine tenths appearing once. Recruits, aged roughly 18 to 89 years, lived in roughly 22 US areas. Exposed study participants had met a COVID-19 case within 2 weeks before entry.

The sample comprised PBMCs or T cells enriched from blood (not recorded which). This chain joins TRBV4-1 and TRBJ1-3, with D perhaps TRBD1 (5 bases). This receptor was taken from a woman in her forties who had been exposed to COVID-19. Written as DNA, the CDR3 is TGCGCCAGCAGCCAAGTACCGGGGGACACCATATATTTT. This codes for CASSQVPGDTIYF.